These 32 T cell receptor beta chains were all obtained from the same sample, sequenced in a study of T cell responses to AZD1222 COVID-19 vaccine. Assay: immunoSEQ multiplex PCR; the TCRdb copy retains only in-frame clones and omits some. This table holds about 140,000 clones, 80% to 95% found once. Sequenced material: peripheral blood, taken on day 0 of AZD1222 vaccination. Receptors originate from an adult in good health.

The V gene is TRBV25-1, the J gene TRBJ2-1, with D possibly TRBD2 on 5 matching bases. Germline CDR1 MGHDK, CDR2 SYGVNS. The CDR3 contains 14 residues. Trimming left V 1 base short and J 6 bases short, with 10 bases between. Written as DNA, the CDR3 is TGTGCCAGCAGTGAATGGGAGAGGCCCAATGAGCAGTTCTTC. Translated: CASSEWERPNEQFF.

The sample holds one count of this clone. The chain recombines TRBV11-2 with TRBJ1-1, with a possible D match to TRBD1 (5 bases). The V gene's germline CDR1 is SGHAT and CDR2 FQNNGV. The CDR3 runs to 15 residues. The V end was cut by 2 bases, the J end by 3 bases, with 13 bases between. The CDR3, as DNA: TGTGCCAGCAGCTTATTCGGAACGGGGGACACTGAAGCTTTCTTT. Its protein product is CASSLFGTGDTEAFF.

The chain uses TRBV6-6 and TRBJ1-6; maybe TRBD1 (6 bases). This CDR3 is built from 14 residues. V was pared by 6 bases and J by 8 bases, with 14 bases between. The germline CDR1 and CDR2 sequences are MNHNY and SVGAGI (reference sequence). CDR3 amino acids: CASRIQGRDSPLHF. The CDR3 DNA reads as TGTGCCAGCAGGATACAGGGTCGCGATTCACCCCTCCACTTT.

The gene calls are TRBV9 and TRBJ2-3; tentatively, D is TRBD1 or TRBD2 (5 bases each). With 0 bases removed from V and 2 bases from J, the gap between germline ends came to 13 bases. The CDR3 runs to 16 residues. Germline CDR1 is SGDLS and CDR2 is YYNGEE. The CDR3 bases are TGTGCCAGCAGCGTAGAGGCAGGGACGTACACAGATACGCAGTATTTT. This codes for CASSVEAGTYTDTQYF.

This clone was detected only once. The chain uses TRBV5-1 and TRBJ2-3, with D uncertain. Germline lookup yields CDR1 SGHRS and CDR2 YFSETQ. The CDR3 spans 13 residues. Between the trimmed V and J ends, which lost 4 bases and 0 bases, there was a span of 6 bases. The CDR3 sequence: CASSASSTDTQYF. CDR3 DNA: TGCGCCAGCAGCGCCTCTAGCACAGATACGCAGTATTTT.

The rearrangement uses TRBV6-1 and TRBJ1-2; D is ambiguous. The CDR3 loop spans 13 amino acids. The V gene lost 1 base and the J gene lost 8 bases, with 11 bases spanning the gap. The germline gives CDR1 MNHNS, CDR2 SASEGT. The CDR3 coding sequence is TGTGCCAGCAGTGAAGGGGCTGGGTGGGGCTACACCTTC. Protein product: CASSEGAGWGYTF.

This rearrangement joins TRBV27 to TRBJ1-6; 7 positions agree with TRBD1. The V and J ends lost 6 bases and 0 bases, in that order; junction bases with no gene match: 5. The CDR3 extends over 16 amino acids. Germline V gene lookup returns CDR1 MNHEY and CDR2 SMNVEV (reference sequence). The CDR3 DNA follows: TGTGCCAGCAGCACATACAGGGGCTCCTATAATTCACCCCTCCACTTT. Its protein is CASSTYRGSYNSPLHF.

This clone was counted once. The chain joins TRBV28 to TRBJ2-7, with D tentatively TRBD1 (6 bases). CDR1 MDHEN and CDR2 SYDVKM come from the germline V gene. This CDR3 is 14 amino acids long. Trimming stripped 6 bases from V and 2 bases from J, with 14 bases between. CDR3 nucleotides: TGTGCCAGCAGATTCCGGGACATCCCCTACGAGCAGTACTTC. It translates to CASRFRDIPYEQYF.

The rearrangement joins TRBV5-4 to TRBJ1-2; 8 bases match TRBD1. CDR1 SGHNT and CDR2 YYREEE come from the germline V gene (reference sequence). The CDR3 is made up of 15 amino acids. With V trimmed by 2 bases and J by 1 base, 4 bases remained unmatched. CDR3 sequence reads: CASSLGTGFNYGYTF. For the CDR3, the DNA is TGTGCCAGCAGCTTAGGGACAGGCTTTAACTATGGCTACACCTTC.

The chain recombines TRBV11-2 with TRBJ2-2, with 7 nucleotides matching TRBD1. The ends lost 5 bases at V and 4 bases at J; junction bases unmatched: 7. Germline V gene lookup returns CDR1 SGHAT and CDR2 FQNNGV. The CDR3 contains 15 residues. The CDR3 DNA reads TGTGCCAGCAGCGTAGGAGACAGGGCCACCGGGGAGCTGTTTTTT. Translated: CASSVGDRATGELFF.

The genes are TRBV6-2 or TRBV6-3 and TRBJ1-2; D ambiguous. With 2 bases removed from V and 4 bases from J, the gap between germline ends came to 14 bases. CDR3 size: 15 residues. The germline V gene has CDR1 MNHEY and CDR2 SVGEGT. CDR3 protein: CASSYTPVPGYGYTF. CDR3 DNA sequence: TGTGCCAGCAGTTACACCCCAGTCCCAGGCTATGGCTACACCTTC.

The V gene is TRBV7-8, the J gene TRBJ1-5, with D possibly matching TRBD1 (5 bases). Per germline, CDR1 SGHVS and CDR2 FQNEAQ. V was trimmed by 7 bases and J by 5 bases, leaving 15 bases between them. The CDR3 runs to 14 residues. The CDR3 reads CASTSDGTYQPQHF. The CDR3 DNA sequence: TGTGCCAGCACCTCGGACGGGACCTATCAGCCCCAGCATTTT.

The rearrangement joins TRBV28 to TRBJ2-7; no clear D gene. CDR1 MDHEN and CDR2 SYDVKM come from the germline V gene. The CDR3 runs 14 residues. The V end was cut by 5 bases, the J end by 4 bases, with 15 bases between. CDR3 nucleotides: TGTGCCAGCAGTCGGCCCCTCACAAATTACGAGCAGTACTTC. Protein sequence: CASSRPLTNYEQYF.

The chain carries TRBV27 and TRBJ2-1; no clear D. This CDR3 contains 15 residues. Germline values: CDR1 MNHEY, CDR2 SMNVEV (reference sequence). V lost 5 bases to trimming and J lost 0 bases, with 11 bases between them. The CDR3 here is CASSESASSYNEQFF. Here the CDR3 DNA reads TGTGCCAGCAGTGAAAGCGCGAGCTCCTACAATGAGCAGTTCTTC.

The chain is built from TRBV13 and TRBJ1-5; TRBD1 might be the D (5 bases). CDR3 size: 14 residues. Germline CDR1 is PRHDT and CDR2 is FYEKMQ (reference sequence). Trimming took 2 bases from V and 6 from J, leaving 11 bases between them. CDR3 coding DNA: TGTGCCAGCAGCTTACGACAGTACGGTCAGCCCCAGCATTTT. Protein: CASSLRQYGQPQHF.

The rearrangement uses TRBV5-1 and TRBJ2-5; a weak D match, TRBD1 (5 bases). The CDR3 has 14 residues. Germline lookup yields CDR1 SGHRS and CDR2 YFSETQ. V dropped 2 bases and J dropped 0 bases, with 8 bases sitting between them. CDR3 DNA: TGCGCCAGCAGCTTTCAGGGAAACCAAGAGACCCAGTACTTC. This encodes CASSFQGNQETQYF.

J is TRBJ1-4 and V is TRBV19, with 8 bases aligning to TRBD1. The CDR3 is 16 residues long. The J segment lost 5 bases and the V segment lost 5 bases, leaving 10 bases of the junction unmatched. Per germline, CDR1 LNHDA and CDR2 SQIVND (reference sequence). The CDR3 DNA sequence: TGTGCCAGTAGTCCTCCGGACAGGGCCGGGAATGAAAAACTGTTTTTT. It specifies CASSPPDRAGNEKLFF.

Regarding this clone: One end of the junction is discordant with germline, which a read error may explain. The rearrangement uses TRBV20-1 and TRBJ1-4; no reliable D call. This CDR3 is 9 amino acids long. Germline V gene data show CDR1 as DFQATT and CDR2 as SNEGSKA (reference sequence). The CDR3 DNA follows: TGCAGTGCTAGAGAACCGGACCTTTTT. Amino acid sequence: CSAREPDLF.

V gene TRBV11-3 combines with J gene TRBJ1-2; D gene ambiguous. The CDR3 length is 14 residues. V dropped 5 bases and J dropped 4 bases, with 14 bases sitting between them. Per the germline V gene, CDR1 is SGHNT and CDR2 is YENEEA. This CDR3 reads CASSPTQTSYGYTF. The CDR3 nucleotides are TGTGCCAGCAGCCCGACCCAGACGAGCTATGGCTACACCTTC.

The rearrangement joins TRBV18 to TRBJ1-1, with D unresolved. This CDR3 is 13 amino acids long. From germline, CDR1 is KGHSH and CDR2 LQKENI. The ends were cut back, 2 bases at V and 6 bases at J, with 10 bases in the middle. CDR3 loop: CASSPTHGAEAFF. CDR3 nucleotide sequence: TGTGCCAGCTCACCAACTCACGGGGCTGAAGCTTTCTTT.

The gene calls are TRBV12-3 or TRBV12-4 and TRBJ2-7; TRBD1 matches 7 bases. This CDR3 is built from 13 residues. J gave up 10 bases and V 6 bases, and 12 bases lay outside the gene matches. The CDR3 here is CASSRTGVDGQYF. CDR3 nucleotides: TGTGCCAGCAGCAGGACAGGCGTCGACGGACAGTACTTC.

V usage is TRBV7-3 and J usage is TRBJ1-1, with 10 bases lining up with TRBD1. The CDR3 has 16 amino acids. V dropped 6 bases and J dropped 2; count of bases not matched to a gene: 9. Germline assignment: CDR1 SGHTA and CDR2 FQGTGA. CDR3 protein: CASSKTGGIYNTEAFF. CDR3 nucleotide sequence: TGTGCCAGCAGTAAGACAGGGGGCATATACAACACTGAAGCTTTCTTT. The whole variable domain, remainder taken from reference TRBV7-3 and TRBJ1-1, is GAGVSQTPSNKVTEKGKYVELRCDPISGHTALYWYRQSLGQGPEFLIYFQGTGAADDSGLPNDRFFAVRPEGSVSTLKIQRTERGDSAVYLCASSKTGGIYNTEAFFGQGTRLTVV.

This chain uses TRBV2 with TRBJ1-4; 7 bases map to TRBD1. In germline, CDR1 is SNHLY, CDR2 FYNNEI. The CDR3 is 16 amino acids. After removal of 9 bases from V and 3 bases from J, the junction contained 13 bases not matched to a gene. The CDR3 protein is CASKTLIQGANEKLFF. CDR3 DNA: TGTGCCAGTAAGACCCTTATCCAGGGGGCTAATGAAAAACTGTTTTTT.

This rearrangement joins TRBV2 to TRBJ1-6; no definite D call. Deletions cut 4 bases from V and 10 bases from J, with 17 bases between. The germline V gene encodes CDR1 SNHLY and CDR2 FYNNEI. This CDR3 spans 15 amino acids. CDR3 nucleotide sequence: TGTGCCAGCAGTGCCCAGAGGGCCTCGGGGTCACCCCTCCACTTT. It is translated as CASSAQRASGSPLHF.

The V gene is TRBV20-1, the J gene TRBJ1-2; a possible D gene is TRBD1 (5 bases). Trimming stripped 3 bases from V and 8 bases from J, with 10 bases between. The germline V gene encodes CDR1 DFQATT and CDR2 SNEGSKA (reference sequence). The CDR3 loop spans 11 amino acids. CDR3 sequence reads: CSASRALGYTF. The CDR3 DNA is TGCAGTGCTAGCAGGGCGTTAGGCTACACCTTC.

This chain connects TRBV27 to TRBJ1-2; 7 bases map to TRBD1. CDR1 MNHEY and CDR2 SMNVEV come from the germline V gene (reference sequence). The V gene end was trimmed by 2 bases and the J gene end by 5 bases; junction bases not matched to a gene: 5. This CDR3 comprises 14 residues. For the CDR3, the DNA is TGTGCCAGCAGTTTAGGCGGGACAGATTATGGCTACACCTTC. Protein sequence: CASSLGGTDYGYTF.

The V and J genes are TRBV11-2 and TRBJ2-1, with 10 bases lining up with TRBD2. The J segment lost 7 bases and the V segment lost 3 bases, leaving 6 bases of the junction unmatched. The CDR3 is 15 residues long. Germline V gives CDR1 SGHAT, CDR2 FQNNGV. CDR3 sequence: CASSFLLAGRNEQFF. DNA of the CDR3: TGTGCCAGCAGCTTTTTACTAGCGGGGAGAAATGAGCAGTTCTTC.

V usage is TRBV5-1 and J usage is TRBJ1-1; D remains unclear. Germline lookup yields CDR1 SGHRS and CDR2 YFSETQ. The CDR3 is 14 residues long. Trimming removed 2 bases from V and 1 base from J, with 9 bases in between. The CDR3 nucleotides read TGCGCCAGCAGCTTCCCAGGCACGAACACTGAAGCTTTCTTT. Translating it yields CASSFPGTNTEAFF. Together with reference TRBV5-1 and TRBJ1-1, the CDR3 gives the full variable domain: KAGVTQTPRYLIKTRGQQVTLSCSPISGHRSVSWYQQTPGQGLQFLFEYFSETQRNKGNFPGRFSGRQFSNSRSEMNVSTLELGDSALYLCASSFPGTNTEAFFGQGTRLTVV.

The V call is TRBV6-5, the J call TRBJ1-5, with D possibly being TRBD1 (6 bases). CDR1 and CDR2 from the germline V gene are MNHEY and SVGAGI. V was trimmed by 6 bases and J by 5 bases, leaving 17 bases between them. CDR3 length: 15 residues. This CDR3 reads CASRPSGQPYQPQHF. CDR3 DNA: TGTGCCAGCAGACCCAGCGGACAGCCTTATCAGCCCCAGCATTTT.

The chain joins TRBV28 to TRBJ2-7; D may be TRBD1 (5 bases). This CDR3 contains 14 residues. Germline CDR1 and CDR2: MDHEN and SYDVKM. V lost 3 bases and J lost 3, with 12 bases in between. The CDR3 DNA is TGTGCCAGCAGTTTCAACAGGCACCACTACGAGCAGTACTTC. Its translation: CASSFNRHHYEQYF. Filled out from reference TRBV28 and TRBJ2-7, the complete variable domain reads DVKVTQSSRYLVKRTGEKVFLECVQDMDHENMFWYRQDPGLGLRLIYFSYDVKMKEKGDIPEGYSVSREKKERFSLILESASTNQTSMYLCASSFNRHHYEQYFGPGTRLTVT.

The CDR3 bases are TGCGCCAGTAGACTAGCGGGATACACAGATACGCAGTATTTT. Its translation: CASRLAGYTDTQYF. The chain couples TRBV10-2 to TRBJ2-3; 11 bases are a match to TRBD2. V shed 9 bases, J shed 2 bases, and the junction held 4 bases outside the gene matches. Germline loops: CDR1 WSHSY, CDR2 SAAADI. This CDR3 comprises 14 residues.

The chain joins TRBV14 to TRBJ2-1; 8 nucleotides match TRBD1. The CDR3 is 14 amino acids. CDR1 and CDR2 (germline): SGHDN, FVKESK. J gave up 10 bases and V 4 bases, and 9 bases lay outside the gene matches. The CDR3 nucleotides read TGTGCCAGCAGCCCCTGGACAGGGACGGGGGAGCAGTTCTTC. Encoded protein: CASSPWTGTGEQFF.